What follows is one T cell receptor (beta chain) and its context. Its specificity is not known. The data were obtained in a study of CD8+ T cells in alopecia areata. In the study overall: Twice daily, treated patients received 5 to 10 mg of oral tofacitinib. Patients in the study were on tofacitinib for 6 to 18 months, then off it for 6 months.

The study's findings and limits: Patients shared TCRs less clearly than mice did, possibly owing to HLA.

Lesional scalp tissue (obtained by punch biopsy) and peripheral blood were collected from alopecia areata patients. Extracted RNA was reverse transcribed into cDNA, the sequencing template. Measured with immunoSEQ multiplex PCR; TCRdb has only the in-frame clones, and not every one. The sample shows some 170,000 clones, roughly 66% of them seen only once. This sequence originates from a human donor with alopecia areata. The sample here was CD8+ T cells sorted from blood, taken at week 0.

CDR3 bases: TGTGCCAGCAGTTACACAAAAGCCACCGACAATGAGCAGTTCTTC. It encodes CASSYTKATDNEQFF. This rearrangement joins TRBV6-5 to TRBJ2-1; D gene uncertain. The CDR3 runs to 15 residues. In germline, CDR1 is MNHEY, CDR2 SVGAGI. Deletions cut 2 bases from V and 5 bases from J, with 13 bases between.